Here is one T cell receptor beta chain with its context. Its target is not known. The data stem from a study of T cell responses to AZD1222 COVID-19 vaccine. The germline V gene has CDR1 SNHLY and CDR2 FYNNEI. The CDR3 is made up of 14 amino acids. V was trimmed by 4 bases and J by 5 bases, leaving 12 bases between them. Study-wide results and limits: Researchers took repertoire samples only after the peak T cell response had come. Seropositive at baseline were only a handful of AZD1222 recipients.

Clones were read by immunoSEQ multiplex PCR, and TCRdb kept only the in-frame ones, dropping some. The sample holds about 69,000 clones, about nine tenths seen once. The J gene is TRBJ2-1, the V gene TRBV2, with D perhaps TRBD1 (6 bases). The sequence was collected from an adult in good health. The material was peripheral blood, obtained on day 0 of AZD1222 vaccination. The CDR3 sequence is CASSGGGVHNEQFF. The CDR3 DNA is TGTGCCAGCAGTGGAGGGGGTGTCCACAATGAGCAGTTCTTC.